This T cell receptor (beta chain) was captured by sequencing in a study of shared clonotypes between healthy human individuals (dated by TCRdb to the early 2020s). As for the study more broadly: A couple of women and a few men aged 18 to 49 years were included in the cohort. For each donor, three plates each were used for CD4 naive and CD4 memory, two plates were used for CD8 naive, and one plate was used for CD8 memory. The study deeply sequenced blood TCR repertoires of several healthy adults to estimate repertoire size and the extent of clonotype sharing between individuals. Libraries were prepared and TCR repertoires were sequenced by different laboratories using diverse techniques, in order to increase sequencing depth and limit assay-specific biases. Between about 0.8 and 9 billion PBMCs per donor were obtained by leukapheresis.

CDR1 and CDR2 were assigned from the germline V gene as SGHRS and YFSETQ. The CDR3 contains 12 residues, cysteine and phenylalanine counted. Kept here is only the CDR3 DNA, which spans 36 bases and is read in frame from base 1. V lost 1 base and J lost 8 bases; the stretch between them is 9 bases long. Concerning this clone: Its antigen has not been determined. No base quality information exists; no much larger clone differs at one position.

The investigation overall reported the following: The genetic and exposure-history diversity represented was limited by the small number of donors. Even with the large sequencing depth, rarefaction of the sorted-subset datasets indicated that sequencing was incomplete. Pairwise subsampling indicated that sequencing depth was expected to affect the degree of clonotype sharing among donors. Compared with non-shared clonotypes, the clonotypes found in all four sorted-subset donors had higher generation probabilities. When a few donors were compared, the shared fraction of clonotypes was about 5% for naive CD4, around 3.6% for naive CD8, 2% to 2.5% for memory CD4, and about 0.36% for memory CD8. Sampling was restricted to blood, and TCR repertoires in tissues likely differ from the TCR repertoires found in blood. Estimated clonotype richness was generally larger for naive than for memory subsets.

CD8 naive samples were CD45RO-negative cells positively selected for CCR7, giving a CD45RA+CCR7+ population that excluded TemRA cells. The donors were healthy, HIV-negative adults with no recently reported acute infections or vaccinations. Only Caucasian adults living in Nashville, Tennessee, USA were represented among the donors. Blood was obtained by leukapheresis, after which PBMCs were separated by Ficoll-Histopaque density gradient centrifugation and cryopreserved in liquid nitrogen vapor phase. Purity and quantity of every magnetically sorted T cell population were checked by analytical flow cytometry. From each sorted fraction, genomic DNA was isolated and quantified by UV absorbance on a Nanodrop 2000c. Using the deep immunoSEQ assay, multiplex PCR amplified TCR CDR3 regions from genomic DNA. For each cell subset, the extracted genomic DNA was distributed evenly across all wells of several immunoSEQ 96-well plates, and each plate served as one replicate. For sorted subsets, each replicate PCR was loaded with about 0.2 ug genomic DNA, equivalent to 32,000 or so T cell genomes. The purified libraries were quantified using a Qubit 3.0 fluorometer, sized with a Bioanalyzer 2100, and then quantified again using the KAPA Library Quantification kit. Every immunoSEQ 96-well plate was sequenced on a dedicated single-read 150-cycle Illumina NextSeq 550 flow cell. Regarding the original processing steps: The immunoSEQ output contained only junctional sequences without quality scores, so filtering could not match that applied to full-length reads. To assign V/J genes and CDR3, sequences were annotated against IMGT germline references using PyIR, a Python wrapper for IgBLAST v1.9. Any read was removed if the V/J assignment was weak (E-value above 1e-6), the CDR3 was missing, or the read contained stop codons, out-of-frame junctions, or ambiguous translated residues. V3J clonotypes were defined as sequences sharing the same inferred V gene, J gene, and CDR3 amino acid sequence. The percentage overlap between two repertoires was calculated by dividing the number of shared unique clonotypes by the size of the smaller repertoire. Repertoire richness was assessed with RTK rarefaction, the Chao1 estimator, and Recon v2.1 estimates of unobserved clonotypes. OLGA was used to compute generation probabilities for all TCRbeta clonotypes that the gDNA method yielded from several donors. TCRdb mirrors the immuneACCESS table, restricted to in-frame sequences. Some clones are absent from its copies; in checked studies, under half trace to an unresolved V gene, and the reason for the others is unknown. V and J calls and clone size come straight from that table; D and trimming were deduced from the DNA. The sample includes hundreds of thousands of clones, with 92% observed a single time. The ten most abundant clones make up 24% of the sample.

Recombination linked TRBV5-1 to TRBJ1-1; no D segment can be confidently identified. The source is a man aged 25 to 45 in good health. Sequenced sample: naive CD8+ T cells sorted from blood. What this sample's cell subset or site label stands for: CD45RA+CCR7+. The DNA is TGCGCCAGCAGCTTGAATGGACCAGAAGCTTTCTTT. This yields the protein CASSLNGPEAFF.